This T cell receptor (beta chain) was recorded in a study of cytomegalovirus exposure and HLA in healthy donors. Study-level background: Around 80 million unique TCR sequences came from HLA-typed donors in an early release.

About this clone itself: Its antigen is still unknown.

PCR used 60 Vbeta primers and 13 Jbeta primers. Sequenced by immunoSEQ multiplex PCR; TCRdb stores in-frame clones only, minus some. In the table there are about 160,000 clones, roughly 83% of which are singletons. V was clipped by 0 bases and J by 8 bases, with 17 bases between them. Per the germline V gene, CDR1 is MNHNY and CDR2 is SVGAGI (reference sequence). The CDR3 has 16 amino acids. Whole-study results and caveats: By HLA locus, TCR association rates varied in a later analysis, with DRB1 showing the most and HLA-C the fewest.

V and J are TRBV6-6 and TRBJ2-1; D possibly corresponds to TRBD1 (5 bases). Sequenced sample: PBMCs. This receptor was identified in a human donor in good health. CDR3: CASSYSSASTEDEQFF. The CDR3 coding sequence is TGTGCCAGCAGTTACTCTTCAGCATCGACAGAGGATGAGCAGTTCTTC.